Listed below are T cell receptor beta chains from one sample, sequenced in a study of CD4 T cells in relation to SARS-CoV-2 and coronaviruses. The antigens of these receptors remain unknown. This table comes from immunoSEQ multiplex PCR, and its TCRdb copy is limited to in-frame clones, with some not included. The data show about 38,000 clones, around four fifths seen once. Specimen: memory CD4+ T cells from PBMCs, cultured in vitro. The receptors come from an adult with COVID-19. Both conserved end residues are part of each CDR3. D genes are given only for firm matches. Clone size is shown for a subset of rows, as once, few, many or a class of expanded clone.

D gene | J gene | clone size | V gene | CDR3 protein | CDR3 DNA
TRBD1 | TRBJ2-1 | few | TRBV10-3 | CAINPTQGYLSNEQFF | TGTGCCATCAATCCAACACAGGGGTATTTATCCAATGAGCAGTTCTTC
- | TRBJ2-3 | - | TRBV27 | CASSLGADTDTQYF | TGTGCCAGCAGTTTAGGCGCTGACACAGATACGCAGTATTTT
- | TRBJ2-1 | - | TRBV5-6 | CASSLTGSYNEQFF | TGTGCCAGCAGCTTGACAGGTTCCTACAATGAGCAGTTCTTC
- | TRBJ2-1 | - | TRBV5-1 | CASSSAPTGIQFF | TGCGCCAGCAGCTCGGCCCCAACAGGTATACAGTTCTTC
TRBD2 | TRBJ2-5 | - | TRBV3-1/TRBV3-2 | CASSQEILLAGEGTQYF | TGTGCCAGCAGCCAAGAAATTTTACTAGCGGGAGAAGGGACCCAGTACTTC
- | TRBJ1-3 | - | TRBV6-5 | CASSPTVISGNTIYF | TGTGCCAGCAGTCCGACAGTGATCTCTGGAAACACCATATATTTT
- | TRBJ2-4 | - | TRBV4-3 | CASSPALDGLVQYF | TGCGCCAGCAGCCCTGCCTTAGATGGATTAGTGCAGTACTTC
TRBD2 | TRBJ2-1 | once | TRBV28 | CASSSPSGRDYNEQFF | TGTGCCAGCAGTTCCCCTAGCGGGCGAGATTACAATGAGCAGTTCTTC
- | TRBJ2-7 | - | TRBV19 | CASSMYGIGYEQYF | TGTGCCAGTAGTATGTACGGGATAGGCTACGAGCAGTACTTC
TRBD2 | TRBJ2-3 | - | TRBV11-2 | CASSPRPSGTDTQYF | TGTGCCAGCAGCCCACGGCCTAGCGGTACAGATACGCAGTATTTT
TRBD2 | TRBJ2-1 | - | TRBV9 | CASSVYSSGRGNEQFF | TGTGCCAGCAGCGTATATAGTAGCGGGAGGGGAAATGAGCAGTTCTTC
- | TRBJ1-5 | - | TRBV30 | CAWSVGPREQPQHF | TGTGCCTGGAGTGTAGGACCGAGGGAACAGCCCCAGCATTTT
- | TRBJ2-7 | - | TRBV9 | CASSLGTGGEQYF | TGTGCCAGCAGCCTCGGGACCGGAGGCGAGCAGTACTTC
- | TRBJ1-6 | - | TRBV18 | CASSPPPGRNSPLHF | TGTGCCAGCTCACCACCACCCGGGAGGAATTCACCCCTCCACTTT
TRBD1 | TRBJ1-4 | - | TRBV29-1 | CSVEQTGKGEKLFF | TGCAGCGTTGAGCAGACAGGGAAGGGTGAAAAACTGTTTTTT
- | TRBJ1-6 | - | TRBV7-8 | CASSLRGGSDSPLHF | TGTGCCAGCAGTCTAAGGGGGGGCTCGGATTCACCCCTCCACTTT
TRBD1 | TRBJ2-7 | few | TRBV4-2 | CASSQGSKYRGFTYEQYF | TGTGCCAGCAGCCAAGGGTCAAAATACAGGGGCTTCACCTACGAGCAGTACTTC
- | TRBJ2-3 | - | TRBV10-3 | CAISEERRVGDTQYF | TGTGCCATCAGTGAGGAGCGCAGGGTTGGAGATACGCAGTATTTT
- | TRBJ2-7 | - | TRBV18 | CASSSSQGGREQYF | TGTGCCAGCTCATCGTCTCAGGGGGGCCGCGAGCAGTACTTC
- | TRBJ2-1 | few | TRBV19 | CASSFWTKRNEQFF | TGTGCCAGTAGTTTCTGGACAAAGCGCAATGAGCAGTTCTTC
- | TRBJ2-4 | - | TRBV29-1 | CSVEIAQGAKNIQYF | TGCAGCGTTGAAATCGCCCAGGGGGCCAAAAACATTCAGTACTTC
TRBD1 | TRBJ2-7 | - | TRBV29-1 | CSVEGTGGPEQYF | TGCAGCGTTGAAGGGACAGGTGGCCCCGAGCAGTACTTC
TRBD1 | TRBJ2-2 | - | TRBV9 | CASSGTTGVPGELFF | TGTGCCAGCAGCGGTACCACAGGGGTCCCCGGGGAGCTGTTTTTT
- | TRBJ2-3 | - | TRBV11-1 | CASSLGDGAGTDTQYF | TGTGCCAGCAGCTTAGGAGACGGAGCTGGTACAGATACGCAGTATTTT
TRBD1 | TRBJ2-7 | - | TRBV27 | CASRGNRGPYEQYF | TGTGCCAGCAGGGGAAACAGGGGTCCCTACGAGCAGTACTTC
- | TRBJ2-7 | - | TRBV11-2 | CASSLVNRNEQYF | TGTGCCAGCAGCTTAGTTAATCGGAACGAGCAGTACTTC
TRBD2 | TRBJ2-2 | few | TRBV7-9 | CASSSGLAGVTGELFF | TGTGCCAGCAGCTCCGGACTAGCGGGAGTCACCGGGGAGCTGTTTTTT
- | TRBJ2-1 | - | TRBV3-1/TRBV3-2 | CASSQPSNEQFF | TGTGCCAGCAGCCAACCGTCGAATGAGCAGTTCTTC
- | TRBJ2-7 | once | TRBV30 | CAWSDGQPSPEQYF | TGTGCCTGGAGTGACGGACAGCCCAGCCCCGAGCAGTACTTC
- | TRBJ1-2 | - | TRBV10-2 | CAIARDSNYGYTF | TGCGCCATCGCGAGAGATTCTAACTATGGCTACACCTTC
TRBD1 | TRBJ1-2 | - | TRBV6-5 | CASSSDRVAYGYTF | TGTGCCAGCAGTTCCGACAGGGTAGCATATGGCTACACCTTC
- | TRBJ1-2 | - | TRBV27 | CASGSGVSGYTF | TGTGCCAGCGGGTCGGGGGTTAGTGGCTACACCTTC
- | TRBJ2-7 | - | TRBV2 | CASSALGGAVSYEQYF | TGTGCCAGCAGTGCTTTGGGGGGAGCGGTATCCTACGAGCAGTACTTC
TRBD2 | TRBJ2-3 | - | TRBV6-6 | CASSLGLAGGPDTQYF | TGTGCCAGCAGTCTAGGACTAGCGGGAGGACCAGATACGCAGTATTTT
TRBD2 | TRBJ2-3 | - | TRBV2 | CASGGEGTDTQYF | TGTGCCAGCGGGGGGGAGGGCACAGATACGCAGTATTTT
- | TRBJ1-1 | - | TRBV13 | CASSLRRQGIMNTEAFF | TGTGCCAGCAGCTTACGTAGGCAGGGCATTATGAACACTGAAGCTTTCTTT
- | TRBJ2-7 | - | TRBV7-9 | CASSSGRYEQYF | TGTGCCAGCAGCTCGGGTCGGTACGAGCAGTACTTC
- | TRBJ2-2 | - | TRBV19 | CASSLTGELFF | TGTGCCAGTAGCCTGACCGGGGAGCTGTTTTTT
TRBD2 | TRBJ2-3 | - | TRBV6-4 | CASSDGTSGTDTQYF | TGTGCCAGCAGTGACGGGACTAGCGGCACAGATACGCAGTATTTT
- | TRBJ1-5 | - | TRBV4-1 | CASSQPAAGRGSQPQHF | TGCGCCAGCAGCCAACCTGCGGCGGGCAGGGGAAGTCAGCCCCAGCATTTT
TRBD2 | TRBJ2-1 | few | TRBV7-2 | CASSLAPSGGYNEQFF | TGTGCCAGCAGCTTAGCGCCTAGCGGGGGGTACAATGAGCAGTTCTTC
TRBD2 | TRBJ2-2 | - | TRBV6-1 | CASSEAVVGGATGELFF | TGTGCCAGCAGTGAAGCTGTCGTGGGAGGGGCCACCGGGGAGCTGTTTTTT
TRBD1 | TRBJ1-2 | - | TRBV12-3/TRBV12-4 | CASSWDSRRGYTF | TGTGCCAGCAGCTGGGACAGCCGGAGGGGCTACACCTTC
- | TRBJ2-3 | - | TRBV15 | CATSRDPTPNTQYF | TGTGCCACCAGCAGAGACCCCACACCCAATACGCAGTATTTT
- | TRBJ1-1 | - | TRBV2 | CASGTSLNTEAFF | TGTGCCAGCGGCACATCACTGAACACTGAAGCTTTCTTT
TRBD1 | TRBJ2-1 | - | TRBV19 | CASSRRGGQGLSYNEQFF | TGTGCCTCTAGTAGGAGGGGGGGACAGGGCCTTTCCTACAATGAGCAGTTCTTC
TRBD1 | TRBJ2-5 | few | TRBV18 | CASSPPWTGVEETQYF | TGTGCCAGCTCACCACCATGGACAGGGGTCGAGGAGACCCAGTACTTC
- | TRBJ1-2 | - | TRBV30 | CAWSATGRPNYGYTF | TGTGCCTGGAGTGCGACAGGCCGGCCTAACTATGGCTACACCTTC
- | TRBJ2-3 | - | TRBV7-9 | CASTLKGSTDTQYF | TGTGCCAGCACCCTAAAGGGTTCCACAGATACGCAGTATTTT
- | TRBJ2-7 | - | TRBV5-4 | CASSLGNEQYF | TGTGCCAGCAGCTTGGGTAACGAGCAGTACTTC
TRBD2 | TRBJ2-1 | - | TRBV30 | CAWKGLVTGGQFF | TGTGCCTGGAAAGGACTAGTCACGGGGGGGCAGTTCTTC
- | TRBJ1-1 | - | TRBV21-1 | CASSKAPDRGRLNTEAFF | TGTGCCAGCAGCAAAGCCCCGGACAGGGGGCGTTTGAACACTGAAGCTTTCTTT
- | TRBJ2-2 | - | TRBV6-6 | CGTGTANTGELFF | TGTGGAACAGGAACGGCGAACACCGGGGAGCTGTTTTTT
TRBD1 | TRBJ2-7 | - | TRBV2 | CASSRDREDEQYF | TGTGCCAGCAGCCGGGACAGGGAAGACGAGCAGTACTTC
TRBD2 | TRBJ2-7 | - | TRBV29-1 | CSVRLAGSQFRYEQYF | TGCAGCGTTAGACTAGCGGGATCCCAATTCAGGTACGAGCAGTACTTC
TRBD1 | TRBJ2-7 | - | TRBV6-5 | CASSRQGATSYEQYF | TGTGCCAGCAGTCGACAGGGGGCTACCTCCTACGAGCAGTACTTC